Presented here are 31 T cell receptor beta chains from one specimen sequenced in a study of metastatic and nonmetastatic thyroid tumors. TCRdb re-analyzed the PCR reads using MiXCR. The table lists about 35,000 clones, 25% to 30% of them singletons, with 7.8% in the top ten. No treatment had been given to any patient before thyroid surgery. Sequencing was performed on blood. The source of these receptors is a female donor with papillary thyroid cancer or a benign thyroid nodule (not recorded which). Some clones in this sample may be carry-over from other donors' samples.

This clone showed up many times. The chain is built from TRBV20-1 and TRBJ1-1, with D unclear. The length of the CDR3 is 13 residues. Germline-derived CDR1 and CDR2 are DFQATT and SNEGSKA (reference sequence). Trimming took 0 bases from V and 6 from J, leaving 11 bases between them. CDR3 sequence: CSARDRPRPEAFF. For the CDR3, the DNA is TGCAGTGCTAGAGATCGTCCGAGGCCTGAAGCTTTCTTT.

The sample holds one count of this clone. The CDR3 sequence: CASSSGNRDNYEQYF. The CDR3 DNA is TGTGCCAGCAGCTCAGGCAACCGGGACAACTACGAGCAGTACTTC. The chain joins TRBV5-4 to TRBJ2-7; tentative D call: TRBD1 (6 bases). Trimming cost V 3 bases and J 3 bases, with 16 bases left between them. Germline V gene data show CDR1 as SGHNT and CDR2 as YYREEE (reference sequence). The CDR3 sequence is 15 residues long.

This clone was observed at least ten times. The chain combines TRBV24-1 with TRBJ2-6; a possible D gene is TRBD2 (6 bases). The CDR3 is 16 amino acids. Trimming shortened V by 1 base and J by 2 bases, and 8 bases separated the two germline ends. The V gene's germline CDR1 is KGHDR and CDR2 SFDVKD. The CDR3 region has the DNA TGTGCCACCAGTGATTTTGGGGGGACTGGGGCCAACGTCCTGACTTTC. This codes for CATSDFGGTGANVLTF.

By its share, this clone is medium-sized. The genes are TRBV6-1 and TRBJ2-1; no firm D call. Germline V CDR1 and CDR2: MNHNS, SASEGT. The germline V and J ends were trimmed by 4 bases and 7 bases, with 11 bases remaining between them. CDR3 length: 13 amino acids. The CDR3 spells CASSGMPENEQFF. As DNA, the CDR3 is TGTGCCAGCAGTGGAATGCCTGAAAATGAGCAGTTCTTC.

This chain joins TRBV7-2 and TRBJ2-5, with 11 bases matching TRBD1. Germline V gene sequence: CDR1 SGHTA, CDR2 FQGNSA. The CDR3 has 19 amino acids. Trimming removed 6 bases from V and 0 bases from J; junction bases left unmatched: 15. As DNA, the CDR3 is TGTGCCAGCAGACTAGCCGGGACAGGGGGAAGGGAGTACCAAGAGACCCAGTACTTC. This sequence encodes CASRLAGTGGREYQETQYF.

The V call is TRBV20-1, the J call TRBJ1-1, with unresolved D. V lost 2 bases and J lost 1, with 11 bases in between. The CDR3 runs 14 residues. Germline V lookup: CDR1 DFQATT, CDR2 SNEGSKA (reference sequence). CDR3 DNA sequence: TGCAGTGCTAGAACTGGGGTATCGAACACTGAAGCTTTCTTT. It translates to CSARTGVSNTEAFF.

This clone was seen more than once but under ten times. Other DNA sequences from this sample encode an identical CDR3 as well. The chain couples TRBV12-3 or TRBV12-4 to TRBJ1-6, with D possibly matching TRBD1 (5 bases). Trimming stripped 5 bases from V and 10 bases from J, with 15 bases between. This CDR3 is 14 amino acids long. The CDR3 reads CASSPTGAGSPLHF. DNA of the CDR3: TGTGCCAGCAGTCCTACAGGAGCGGGCTCACCCCTCCACTTT.

This clone was counted ten times or more. This chain joins TRBV12-3 or TRBV12-4 and TRBJ2-2; 7 bases match TRBD2. CDR3 length: 15 residues. V lost 6 bases and J lost 6; bases outside the gene matches: 10. CDR3 amino acids: CASSLPQRDPGELFF. The CDR3 region has the DNA TGTGCCAGCAGCCTCCCTCAGCGGGATCCCGGGGAGCTGTTTTTT.

This clone was recorded at least ten times. The J gene is TRBJ2-5, the V gene TRBV28; the match to TRBD1 covers 9 bases. V was pared by 7 bases and J by 5 bases, with 11 bases of the junction left unmatched. CDR1 is MDHEN and CDR2 is SYDVKM in the germline V gene. The CDR3 extends over 15 amino acids. The CDR3 DNA sequence: TGTGCCAGCATCCTACAGGGGGCTGGATCGGAGACCCAGTACTTC. As protein: CASILQGAGSETQYF.

This clone was counted a few times. This sequence joins TRBV10-2 and TRBJ1-5; D remains unclear. The CDR3 runs to 11 residues. Germline V lookup: CDR1 WSHSY, CDR2 SAAADI. Trimming took off 3 bases at V and 8 bases at J, with 5 bases between the two ends. CDR3 DNA sequence: TGCGCCAGCAGTGATGGGAAGCCCCAGCATTTT. Residues: CASSDGKPQHF.

About this clone: This sequence may be a read error, since a much larger clone differs from it by one base. The chain uses TRBV29-1 and TRBJ2-7; the match to TRBD1 covers 8 bases. This CDR3 has 13 residues. Germline V lookup: CDR1 SQVTM, CDR2 ANQGSEA. V shed 6 bases, J shed 7 bases, and the junction held 11 bases outside the gene matches. The CDR3 bases are TGCAGCGTCATGGGACAGGCCCGAAGTGAGCAGTACTTC. It encodes CSVMGQARSEQYF.

This clone has a single count. The chain employs TRBV5-1 and TRBJ1-4; TRBD1 might be the D (5 bases). The length of the CDR3 is 14 residues. From germline, CDR1 is SGHRS and CDR2 YFSETQ. The V gene lost 4 bases and the J gene lost 7 bases, with 14 bases spanning the gap. Written as DNA, the CDR3 is TGCGCCAGCAGCCCCGGGGCGGGGGGTGAAAAACTGTTTTTT. It yields the protein CASSPGAGGEKLFF.

The chain employs TRBV5-1 and TRBJ2-3, with no clear D. The CDR3 contains 13 residues. Germline V gene data show CDR1 as SGHRS and CDR2 as YFSETQ. V lost 4 bases and J 11 bases, leaving 17 bases between the germline ends. In DNA, the CDR3 is TGCGCCAGCAGCCCTCCTAGTTTACCTGTGCAGTATTTT. Translation gives CASSPPSLPVQYF. Full variable domain (outside the CDR3, taken from reference TRBV5-1 and TRBJ2-3): KAGVTQTPRYLIKTRGQQVTLSCSPISGHRSVSWYQQTPGQGLQFLFEYFSETQRNKGNFPGRFSGRQFSNSRSEMNVSTLELGDSALYLCASSPPSLPVQYFGPGTRLTVL.

This sequence joins TRBV28 and TRBJ2-7, with a weak D call TRBD2 (5 bases). Trimming took 4 bases from V and 1 from J, leaving 11 bases between them. The CDR3 contains 14 residues. Germline V gene sequence: CDR1 MDHEN, CDR2 SYDVKM. This chain's CDR3 is CASSWRSWSYEQYF. DNA of the CDR3: TGTGCCAGCAGTTGGAGGTCGTGGTCCTACGAGCAGTACTTC.

This clone was detected ten times or more. This chain joins TRBV14 and TRBJ2-2, with D perhaps matching TRBD1 (6 bases). This CDR3 contains 18 residues. Trimming removed 3 bases from V and 4 bases from J, with 21 bases in between. Germline values: CDR1 SGHDN, CDR2 FVKESK. The CDR3 here is CASSHPKWDTRSTGELFF. The CDR3, as DNA: TGTGCCAGCAGCCACCCAAAATGGGACACGAGGTCCACCGGGGAGCTGTTTTTT. The full variable domain, rest sourced from reference TRBV14 and TRBJ2-2, is EAGVTQFPSHSVIEKGQTVTLRCDPISGHDNLYWYRRVMGKEIKFLLHFVKESKQDESGMPNNRFLAERTGGTYSTLKVQPAELEDSGVYFCASSHPKWDTRSTGELFFGEGSRLTVL.

This clone was observed at least ten times. This chain uses TRBV7-2 with TRBJ2-7; TRBD1 matches 9 bases. The CDR3 totals 17 residues. Germline loops: CDR1 SGHTA, CDR2 FQGNSA. V shed 6 bases, J shed 1 base, and the junction held 13 bases outside the gene matches. The CDR3, as DNA: TGTGCCAGCAGGAGGGGAGGAGTGGACAGGGGTTCCTACGAGCAGTACTTC. Residues: CASRRGGVDRGSYEQYF.

Concerning this clone itself: Mismatch with germline at one junction end may stem from a read error. The rearrangement links TRBV6-4 to TRBJ1-1; no reliable D call. CDR3 size: 12 residues. CDR1 is MRHNA and CDR2 is SNTAGT in the germline V gene. As DNA, the CDR3 is TGTGCCAGCAGTGCAGTGGTCACTGTAGCTTTCTTT. Protein: CASSAVVTVAFF.

This clone was seen repeatedly, ten times or more. V usage is TRBV20-1 and J usage is TRBJ2-7; perhaps D is TRBD1 or TRBD2 (5 bases each). V was trimmed by 6 bases and J by 2 bases, leaving 14 bases between them. CDR1 and CDR2 (germline): DFQATT, SNEGSKA (reference sequence). The CDR3 consists of 13 residues. The CDR3, as DNA: TGCAGTGCCAGGGAGAACTGGGCCTACGAGCAGTACTTC. The encoded protein is CSARENWAYEQYF.

This clone was detected ten times or more. The V call is TRBV5-1, the J call TRBJ2-7, with 8 nucleotides matching TRBD1. Unmatched junction bases numbered 3, after V lost 4 bases and J lost 6 bases. CDR1 and CDR2 (germline): SGHRS, YFSETQ. The CDR3 loop spans 12 amino acids. DNA of the CDR3: TGCGCCAGCAGCCCCGACAGGGGCGAGCAGTACTTC. This codes for CASSPDRGEQYF. The whole variable domain, remainder taken from reference TRBV5-1 and TRBJ2-7, is KAGVTQTPRYLIKTRGQQVTLSCSPISGHRSVSWYQQTPGQGLQFLFEYFSETQRNKGNFPGRFSGRQFSNSRSEMNVSTLELGDSALYLCASSPDRGEQYFGPGTRLTVT.

The sample holds many counts of this clone. The CDR3 spells CASSVTSGSYEQYF. CDR3 bases: TGTGCCAGCAGCGTAACTAGCGGGTCCTACGAGCAGTACTTC. This sequence joins TRBV9 and TRBJ2-7; the match to TRBD2 covers 9 bases. This CDR3 is 14 amino acids long. The V and J ends lost 1 base and 1 base, in that order; junction bases with no gene match: 0. CDR1 is SGDLS, CDR2 YYNGEE, per germline.

This clone has a count of ten or more. The chain employs TRBV19 and TRBJ1-5, with TRBD1 as a possible D gene (6 bases). Germline V CDR1 and CDR2: LNHDA, SQIVND (reference sequence). The CDR3 spans 12 residues. The germline V and J ends were trimmed by 8 bases and 15 bases, with 20 bases remaining between them. DNA for the CDR3: TGTGCCAGTTCACCAATCAGGGGAGGGGGGCATTTT. Translation: CASSPIRGGGHF.

This clone was recorded many times. At the DNA level, this CDR3 is encoded by other sequences in the same sample as well. The chain joins TRBV6-1 to TRBJ2-1; TRBD1 matches 7 bases. V was clipped by 6 bases and J by 3 bases; unmatched bases: 2. Per the germline V gene, CDR1 is MNHNS and CDR2 is SASEGT. The CDR3 has 13 amino acids. CDR3 loop: CASSRDSYNEQFF. CDR3 coding DNA: TGTGCCAGCAGCCGGGACAGCTACAATGAGCAGTTCTTC.

Concerning this clone itself: An end of the junction does not agree with germline; a read error may underlie this. V is TRBV30 and J is TRBJ2-1, with D hard to call. The CDR3 loop spans 11 amino acids. Per the germline V gene, CDR1 is GTSNPN and CDR2 is SVGIG (reference sequence). CDR3: CAWRPYTEQFF. For the CDR3, the DNA is TGTGCCTGGAGGCCCTACACTGAGCAGTTCTTC.

This clone was detected ten times or more. The CDR3 DNA reads TGTGCCAGCAGCTTAATTCAGGGGGCGGAAGCTTTCTTT. Translation gives CASSLIQGAEAFF. V is TRBV11-2 and J is TRBJ1-1; 8 positions agree with TRBD1. V lost 2 bases and J lost 8; bases outside the gene matches: 4. The CDR3 sequence is 13 residues long. Per the germline V gene, CDR1 is SGHAT and CDR2 is FQNNGV.

V usage is TRBV4-1 and J usage is TRBJ2-1; no clear D. The CDR3 sequence is 15 residues long. Germline V CDR1 and CDR2: MGHRA, YSYEKL. Between the trimmed V and J ends, which lost 0 bases and 9 bases, there was a span of 15 bases. The CDR3 protein is CASSQEPVSLGEQFF. CDR3 bases: TGCGCCAGCAGCCAAGAACCAGTAAGTTTGGGTGAGCAGTTCTTC.

This clone was seen only once. The junction and the germline gene differ at one end; a read error may be behind it. The V and J genes are TRBV6-4 and TRBJ2-5, with D hard to call. The CDR3 is 14 residues long. The germline gives CDR1 MRHNA, CDR2 SNTAGT. The chain's CDR3 is CASSYSTLQETQYF. The CDR3 nucleotides are TGTGCCAGCAGTTACTCGACGCTTCAAGAGACCCAGTACTTC.

This chain links TRBV20-1 with TRBJ2-1, with 8 positions matching TRBD1. The CDR3 extends over 14 amino acids. Germline lookup yields CDR1 DFQATT and CDR2 SNEGSKA (reference sequence). With 6 bases clipped from V and 4 bases from J, the junction kept 8 bases outside the gene matches. For the CDR3, the DNA is TGCAGTGCAAGACAGGGGTGGTCTTACAATGAGCAGTTCTTC. Its translation is CSARQGWSYNEQFF.

The J gene is TRBJ2-5, the V gene TRBV18; 7 bases align to TRBD2. There are 14 residues in the CDR3. J gave up 2 bases and V 6 bases, and 6 bases lay outside the gene matches. CDR1 is KGHSH, CDR2 LQKENI, per germline. The CDR3 region has the DNA TGTGCCAGCTCCCCAATGGGGGGGCAAGAGACCCAGTACTTC. This sequence encodes CASSPMGGQETQYF.

This clone was seen many times. V is TRBV7-9 and J is TRBJ1-6; D is undetermined. From germline, CDR1 is SEHNR and CDR2 FQNEAQ (reference sequence). Trimming cost V 0 bases and J 6 bases, with 9 bases left between them. This CDR3 comprises 15 residues. CDR3 protein: CASSLADTSNSPLHF. Written as DNA, the CDR3 is TGTGCCAGCAGCTTAGCAGACACCTCTAATTCACCCCTCCACTTT.

The chain combines TRBV6-2 or TRBV6-3 with TRBJ2-1; D gene uncertain. V lost 0 bases and J 4 bases, leaving 10 bases between the germline ends. The CDR3 length is 15 residues. The germline V gene has CDR1 MNHEY and CDR2 SVGEGT. DNA for the CDR3: TGTGCCAGCAGTTACTCGGTAGAGACTTACAATGAGCAGTTCTTC. Protein product: CASSYSVETYNEQFF.

This clone was recorded many times. The rearrangement uses TRBV10-1 and TRBJ1-2; 7 nucleotides agree with TRBD1. After removal of 0 bases from V and 4 bases from J, the junction contained 5 bases not matched to a gene. Per the germline V gene, CDR1 is WNHNN and CDR2 is SYGVQD (reference sequence). The CDR3 spans 15 residues. The CDR3 DNA reads TGCGCCAGCAGTGAGTCGGGACAGTCTTCCTATGGCTACACCTTC. It is translated as CASSESGQSSYGYTF.